Reported below is one T cell receptor beta chain. This clone was observed a handful of times. The target of this receptor is not known. No base quality information exists; no much larger clone differs at one position. The source of the sample is a study of blood T cell repertoires in COVID-19 (dated by TCRdb to the early 2020s). Study-level background: Collaborator samples came from the United States, Italy and Spain and covered acute and convalescent phases of COVID-19. The material from the prospective study consisted of cDNA or gDNA derived from T cells, B-cell-depleted T cells, or PBMCs. The dataset comprised deeply sampled blood TCRbeta repertoires from subjects exposed to, actively infected with, or recovered from COVID-19. The repertoires were released in a freely available public database intended as a resource for research on the immune response to SARS-CoV-2. The samples were drawn from two sources: the first 160 participants of the ongoing ImmuneRACE study, and 1,254 subjects contributed by 6 global collaborators. The sample metadata nearly always contained a de-identified subject ID, COVID-19 status, age in years and sex. HLA class I and class II types, where available, came from metadata supplied by the sample provider rather than from assay-based typing.

TCRbeta CDR3 regions were amplified from genomic DNA using the immunoSEQ Assay, a bias-controlled multiplex PCR. Concerning the study's data processing: The number of nucleated cells in each sample was estimated from the amplification of reference gene primers within the assay. To quantify the absolute abundance of each unique TCRbeta CDR3 rearrangement, sequence reads were collapsed and filtered. For each sample, productive Simpson clonality was calculated as the square root of Simpson's diversity index over productive rearrangements. TCRdb carries this immuneACCESS record with in-frame sequences only. Its versions omit some clonotypes, under half of them owing to an unresolved V gene in the studies checked, with the rest unexplained. The D gene and trimming were derived from the DNA, and the V and J assignments and clone size from that table. Counted in this sample were roughly 480,000 clones; roughly 89% of them appeared once. Roughly 0.92% of the sample comes from the top ten.

One collaborating source in Seattle enrolled patients during active infection and followed them longitudinally through the course of disease. Each collaborating institution followed its own protocols to collect whole blood in K2EDTA tubes. For TCRbeta analysis, collaborators shipped samples in one of three forms: frozen whole blood, isolated PBMCs, or DNA extracted from either of those sample types. From its cysteine to its phenylalanine, the CDR3 spans 16 amino acids. Solely the CDR3 DNA is kept, with 48 bases framed from the first base. V and J lose 5 bases and 0 bases, and a span of 14 bases separates them. CDR1 and CDR2, looked up from the germline V gene, are LGHNA and YNFKEQ. What the research found in general, with its limitations: How much clinical and demographic metadata was included differed by source and by participant, and the metadata was provided uncurated.

This TCR was recovered from a man aged 18 to 30 with COVID-19, enrolled during active disease. Sequenced input: peripheral blood. Recombination connected TRBV4-2 to TRBJ1-3; tentative D gene TRBD1, with 5 bases matching. The DNA reads as follows: TGTGCCAGCAGCGAACAGGACGTGAGCTCTGGAAACACCATATATTTT. Its translation is CASSEQDVSSGNTIYF.